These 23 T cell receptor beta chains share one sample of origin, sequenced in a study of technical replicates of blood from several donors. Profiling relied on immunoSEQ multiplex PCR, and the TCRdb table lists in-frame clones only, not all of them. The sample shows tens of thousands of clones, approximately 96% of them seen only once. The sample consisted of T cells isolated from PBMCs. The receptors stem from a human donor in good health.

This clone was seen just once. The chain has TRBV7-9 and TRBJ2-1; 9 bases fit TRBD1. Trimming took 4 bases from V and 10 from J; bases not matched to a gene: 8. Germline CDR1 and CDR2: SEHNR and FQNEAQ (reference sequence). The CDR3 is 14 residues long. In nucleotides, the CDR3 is TGTGCCAGCAGCTGGGGACAGGGAATCGGGGAGCAGTTCTTC. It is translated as CASSWGQGIGEQFF.

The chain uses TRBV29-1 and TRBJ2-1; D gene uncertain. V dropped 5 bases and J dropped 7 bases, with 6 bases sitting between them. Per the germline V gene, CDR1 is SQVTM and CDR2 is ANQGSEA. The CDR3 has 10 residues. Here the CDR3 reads CSVSPNEQFF. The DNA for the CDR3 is TGCAGCGTTTCCCCAAATGAGCAGTTCTTC.

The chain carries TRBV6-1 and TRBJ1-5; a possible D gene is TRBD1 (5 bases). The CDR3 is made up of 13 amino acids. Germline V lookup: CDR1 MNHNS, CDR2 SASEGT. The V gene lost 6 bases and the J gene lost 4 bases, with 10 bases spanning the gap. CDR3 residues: CASRQGMNQPQHF. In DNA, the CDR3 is TGTGCCAGCAGGCAGGGAATGAATCAGCCCCAGCATTTT.

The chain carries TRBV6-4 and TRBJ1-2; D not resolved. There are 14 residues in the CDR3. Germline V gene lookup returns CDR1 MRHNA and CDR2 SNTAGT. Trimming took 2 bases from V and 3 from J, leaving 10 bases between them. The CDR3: CASSDLPLHYGYTF. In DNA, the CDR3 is TGTGCCAGCAGTGACCTCCCGCTACACTATGGCTACACCTTC.

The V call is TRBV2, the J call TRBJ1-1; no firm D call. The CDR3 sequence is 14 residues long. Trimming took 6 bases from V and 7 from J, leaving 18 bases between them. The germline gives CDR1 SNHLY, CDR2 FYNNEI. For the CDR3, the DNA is TGTGCCAGCAGGTCAGAGGAGGGCCCTGATGAAGCTTTCTTT. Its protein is CASRSEEGPDEAFF. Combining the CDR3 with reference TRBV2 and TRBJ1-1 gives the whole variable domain EPEVTQTPSHQVTQMGQEVILRCVPISNHLYFYWYRQILGQKVEFLVSFYNNEISEKSEIFDDQFSVERPDGSNFTLKIRSTKLEDSAMYFCASRSEEGPDEAFFGQGTRLTVV.

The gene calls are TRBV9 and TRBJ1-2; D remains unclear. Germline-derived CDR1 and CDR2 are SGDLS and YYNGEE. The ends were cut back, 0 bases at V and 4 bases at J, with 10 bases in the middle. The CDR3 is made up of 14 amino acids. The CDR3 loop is CASSVEDLSYGYTF. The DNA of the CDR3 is TGTGCCAGCAGCGTAGAGGACTTGAGCTATGGCTACACCTTC.

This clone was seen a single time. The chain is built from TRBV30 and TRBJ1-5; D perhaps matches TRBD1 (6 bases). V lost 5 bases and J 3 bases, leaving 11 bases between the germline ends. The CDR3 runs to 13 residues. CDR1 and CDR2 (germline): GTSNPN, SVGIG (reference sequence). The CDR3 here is CAWAGTHNQPQHF. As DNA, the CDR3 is TGTGCCTGGGCCGGGACACACAATCAGCCCCAGCATTTT. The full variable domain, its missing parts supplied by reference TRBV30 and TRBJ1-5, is SQTIHQWPATLVQPVGSPLSLECTVEGTSNPNLYWYRQAAGRGLQLLFYSVGIGQISSEVPQNLSASRPQDRQFILSSKKLLLSDSGFYLCAWAGTHNQPQHFGDGTRLSIL.

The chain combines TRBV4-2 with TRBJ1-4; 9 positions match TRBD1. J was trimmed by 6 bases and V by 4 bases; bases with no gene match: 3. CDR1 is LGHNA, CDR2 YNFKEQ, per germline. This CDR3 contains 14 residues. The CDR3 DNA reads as TGTGCCAGCAGCCCCCGGGACAGGGATGAAAAACTGTTTTTT. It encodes CASSPRDRDEKLFF.

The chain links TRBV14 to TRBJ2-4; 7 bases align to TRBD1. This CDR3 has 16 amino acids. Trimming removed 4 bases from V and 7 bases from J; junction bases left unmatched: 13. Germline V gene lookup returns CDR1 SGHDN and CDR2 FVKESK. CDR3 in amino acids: CASSRRRTGTENIQYF. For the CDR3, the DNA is TGTGCCAGCAGCCGAAGACGAACCGGGACAGAGAACATTCAGTACTTC.

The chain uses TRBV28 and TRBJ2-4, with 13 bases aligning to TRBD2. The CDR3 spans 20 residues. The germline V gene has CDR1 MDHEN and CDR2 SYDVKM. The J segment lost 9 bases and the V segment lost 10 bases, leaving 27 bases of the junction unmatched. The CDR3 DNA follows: TGTGCCATCGGTAAACCGGGACTAGCGGGATTGGCCCCTCCCTTCGGCATTCAGTACTTC. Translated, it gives CAIGKPGLAGLAPPFGIQYF.

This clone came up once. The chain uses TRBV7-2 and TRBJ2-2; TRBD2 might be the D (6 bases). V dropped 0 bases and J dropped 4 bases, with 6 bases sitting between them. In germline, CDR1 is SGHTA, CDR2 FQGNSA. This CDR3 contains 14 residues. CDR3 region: CASSLAGGTGELFF. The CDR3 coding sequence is TGTGCCAGCAGCTTAGCGGGAGGCACCGGGGAGCTGTTTTTT. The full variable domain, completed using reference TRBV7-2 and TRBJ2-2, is GAGVSQSPSNKVTEKGKDVELRCDPISGHTALYWYRQSLGQGLEFLIYFQGNSAPDKSGLPSDRFSAERTGGSVSTLTIQRTQQEDSAVYLCASSLAGGTGELFFGEGSRLTVL.

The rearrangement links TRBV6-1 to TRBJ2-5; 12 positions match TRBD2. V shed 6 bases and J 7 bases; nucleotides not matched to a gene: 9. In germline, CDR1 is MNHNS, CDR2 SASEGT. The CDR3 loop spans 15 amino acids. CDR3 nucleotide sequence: TGTGCCAGCAGGGAGCTAGCGGGAGGGCCAGGGACCCAGTACTTC. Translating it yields CASRELAGGPGTQYF.

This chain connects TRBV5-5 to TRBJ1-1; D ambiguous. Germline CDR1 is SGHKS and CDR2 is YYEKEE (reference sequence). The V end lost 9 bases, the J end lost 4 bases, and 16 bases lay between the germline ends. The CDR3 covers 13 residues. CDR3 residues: CANGPFEGTEAFF. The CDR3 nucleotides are TGTGCCAACGGACCTTTTGAGGGCACTGAAGCTTTCTTT.

The chain's CDR3 is CASSPIAGSTDTQYF. CDR3 coding DNA: TGTGCCAGTAGCCCGATAGCGGGAAGCACAGATACGCAGTATTTT. The chain couples TRBV19 to TRBJ2-3; 8 bases agree with TRBD2. CDR3 size: 15 residues. With V trimmed by 6 bases and J by 0 bases, 5 bases remained unmatched. CDR1 and CDR2 from the germline V gene are LNHDA and SQIVND (reference sequence). Variable domain in full (rest from reference TRBV19 and TRBJ2-3): DGGITQSPKYLFRKEGQNVTLSCEQNLNHDAMYWYRQDPGQGLRLIYYSQIVNDFQKGDIAEGYSVSREKKESFPLTVTSAQKNPTAFYLCASSPIAGSTDTQYFGPGTRLTVL.

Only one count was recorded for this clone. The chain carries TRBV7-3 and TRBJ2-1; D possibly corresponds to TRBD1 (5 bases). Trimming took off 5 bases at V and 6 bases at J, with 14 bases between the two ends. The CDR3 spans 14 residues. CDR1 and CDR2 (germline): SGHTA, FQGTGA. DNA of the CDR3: TGTGCCAGCAGCCCTAGGAGTCAGGGCAATGAGCAGTTCTTC. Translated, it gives CASSPRSQGNEQFF.

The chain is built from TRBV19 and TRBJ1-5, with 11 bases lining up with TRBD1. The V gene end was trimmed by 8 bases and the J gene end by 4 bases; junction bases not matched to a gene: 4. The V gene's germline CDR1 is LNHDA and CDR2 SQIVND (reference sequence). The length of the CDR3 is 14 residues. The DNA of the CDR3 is TGTGCCAGTGCCGGGACAGGGGGGAATCAGCCCCAGCATTTT. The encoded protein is CASAGTGGNQPQHF.

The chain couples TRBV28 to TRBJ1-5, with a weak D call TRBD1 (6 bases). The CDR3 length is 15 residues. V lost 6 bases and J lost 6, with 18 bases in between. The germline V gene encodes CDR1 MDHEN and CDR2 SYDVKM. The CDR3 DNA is TGTGCCAGCAGCGAGTCGGGGGGGCTAGGTCAGCCCCAGCATTTT. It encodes CASSESGGLGQPQHF.

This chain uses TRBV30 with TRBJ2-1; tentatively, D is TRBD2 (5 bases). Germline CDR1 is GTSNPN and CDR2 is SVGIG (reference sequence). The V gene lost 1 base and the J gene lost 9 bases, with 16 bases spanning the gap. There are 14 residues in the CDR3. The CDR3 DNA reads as TGTGCCTGGAGTGAGAGGGTTCGGGTGGGTGAGCAGTTCTTC. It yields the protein CAWSERVRVGEQFF.

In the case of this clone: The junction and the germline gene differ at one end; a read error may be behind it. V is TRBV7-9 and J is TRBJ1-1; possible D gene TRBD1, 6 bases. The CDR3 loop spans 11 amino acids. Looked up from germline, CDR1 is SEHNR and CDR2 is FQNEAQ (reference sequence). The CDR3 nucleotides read TGTGCCAGCACCTCTACGACAGGCACCAACTTT. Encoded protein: CASTSTTGTNF.

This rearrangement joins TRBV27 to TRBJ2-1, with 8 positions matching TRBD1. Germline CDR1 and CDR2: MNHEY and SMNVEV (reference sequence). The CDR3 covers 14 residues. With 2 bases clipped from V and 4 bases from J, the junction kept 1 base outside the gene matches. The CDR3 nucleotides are TGTGCCAGCAGTTTAAGACAGGGGTACAATGAGCAGTTCTTC. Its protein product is CASSLRQGYNEQFF.

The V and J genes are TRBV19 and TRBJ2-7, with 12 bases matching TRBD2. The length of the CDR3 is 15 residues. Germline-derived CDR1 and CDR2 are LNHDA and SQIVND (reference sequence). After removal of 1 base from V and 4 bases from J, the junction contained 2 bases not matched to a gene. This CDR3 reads CASSIGLAGAYEQYF. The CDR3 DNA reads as TGTGCCAGTAGTATAGGACTAGCGGGAGCGTACGAGCAGTACTTC.

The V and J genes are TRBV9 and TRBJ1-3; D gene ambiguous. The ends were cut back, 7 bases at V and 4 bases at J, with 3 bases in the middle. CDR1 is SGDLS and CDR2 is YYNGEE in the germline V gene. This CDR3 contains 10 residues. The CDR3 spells CASGGNTIYF. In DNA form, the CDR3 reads TGTGCCAGCGGCGGAAACACCATATATTTT.

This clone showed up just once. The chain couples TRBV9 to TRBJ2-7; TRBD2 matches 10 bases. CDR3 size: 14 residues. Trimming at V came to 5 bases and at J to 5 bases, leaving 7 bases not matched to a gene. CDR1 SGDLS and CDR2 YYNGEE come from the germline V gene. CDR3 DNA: TGTGCCAGCAGTCCTAGCGGGAGTCTCGACGAGCAGTACTTC. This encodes CASSPSGSLDEQYF. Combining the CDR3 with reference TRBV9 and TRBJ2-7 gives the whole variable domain DSGVTQTPKHLITATGQRVTLRCSPRSGDLSVYWYQQSLDQGLQFLIQYYNGEERAKGNILERFSAQQFPDLHSELNLSSLELGDSALYFCASSPSGSLDEQYFGPGTRLTVT.